A single T cell receptor beta chain is shown here with its context. This entry comes from a study of beta chain features in type 1 diabetes. Sorting based on CD45RO/CCR7/CD25/CD127/CD95/CD27 separated CD4+ naive, central memory, regulatory and stem cell-like memory cells. Reverse transcription of all isolated RNA meant that expressed TCRB transcripts were sequenced. TCRdb's copy holds only in-frame clones and misses some; the assay was immunoSEQ multiplex PCR. Counted here are under 900,000 clones, about a sixth occurring once; the ten biggest clones make up around 0.02%. The sequenced sample was naive CD4+ T cells from blood. The TCR sequence derives from a woman between 18 and 30 years old in good health.

CDR3 nucleotide sequence: TGCGCCAGCAGCCAGAATCACAGGACCACCGGGGAGCTGTTTTTT. It specifies CASSQNHRTTGELFF. The rearrangement links TRBV4-3 to TRBJ2-2; possible D gene TRBD1, 5 bases. V lost 3 bases, J lost 4 bases, and 12 bases lay in between. CDR3 length: 15 residues. The V gene's germline CDR1 is LGHNA and CDR2 YSLEER.